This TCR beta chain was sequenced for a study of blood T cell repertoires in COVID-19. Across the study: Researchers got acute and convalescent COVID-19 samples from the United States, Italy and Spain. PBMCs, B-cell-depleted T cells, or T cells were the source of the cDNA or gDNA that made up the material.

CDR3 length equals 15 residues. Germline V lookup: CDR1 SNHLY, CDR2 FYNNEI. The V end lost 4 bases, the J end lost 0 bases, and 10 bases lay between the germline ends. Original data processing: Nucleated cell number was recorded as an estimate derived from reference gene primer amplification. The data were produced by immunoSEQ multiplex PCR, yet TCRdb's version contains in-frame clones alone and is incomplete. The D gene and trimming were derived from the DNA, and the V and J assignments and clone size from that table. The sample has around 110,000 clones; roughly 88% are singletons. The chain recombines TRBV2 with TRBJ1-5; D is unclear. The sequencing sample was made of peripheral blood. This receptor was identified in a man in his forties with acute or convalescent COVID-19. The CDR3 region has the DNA TGTGCCAGCAGTGGGGCACCTAATAGCAATCAGCCCCAGCATTTT. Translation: CASSGAPNSNQPQHF.